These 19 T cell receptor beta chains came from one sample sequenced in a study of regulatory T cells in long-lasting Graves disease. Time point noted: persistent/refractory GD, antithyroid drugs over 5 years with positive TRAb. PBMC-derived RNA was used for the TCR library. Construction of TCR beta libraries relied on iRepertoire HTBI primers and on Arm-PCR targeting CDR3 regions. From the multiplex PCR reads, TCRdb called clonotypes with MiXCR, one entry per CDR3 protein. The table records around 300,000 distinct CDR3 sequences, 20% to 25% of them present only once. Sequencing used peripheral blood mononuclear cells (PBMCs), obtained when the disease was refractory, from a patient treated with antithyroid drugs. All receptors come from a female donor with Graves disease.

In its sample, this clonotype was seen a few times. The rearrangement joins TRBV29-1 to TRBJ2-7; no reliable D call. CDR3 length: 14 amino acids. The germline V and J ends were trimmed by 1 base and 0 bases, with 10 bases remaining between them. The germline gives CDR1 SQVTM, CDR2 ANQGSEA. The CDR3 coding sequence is TGCAGCGTTGAAGTATCGGGCAGCTCCTACGAGCAGTACTTC. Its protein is CSVEVSGSSYEQYF.

The CDR3 is CASSEIGTGSYEQYF. CDR3 DNA: TGTGCCAGCAGTGAAATTGGGACAGGGAGCTACGAGCAGTACTTC. This sequence joins TRBV25-1 and TRBJ2-7; 9 bases match TRBD1. CDR3 length equals 15 residues. In germline, CDR1 is MGHDK, CDR2 SYGVNS. Germline trimming cut 2 bases from V and 3 bases from J; bases unmatched to any gene: 5.

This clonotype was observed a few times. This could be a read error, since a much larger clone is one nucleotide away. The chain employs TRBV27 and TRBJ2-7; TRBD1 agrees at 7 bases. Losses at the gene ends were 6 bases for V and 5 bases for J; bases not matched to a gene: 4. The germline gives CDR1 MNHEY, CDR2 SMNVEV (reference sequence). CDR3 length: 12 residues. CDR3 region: CASRSTGNEQYF. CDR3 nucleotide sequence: TGTGCCAGCAGATCGACAGGGAACGAGCAGTACTTC.

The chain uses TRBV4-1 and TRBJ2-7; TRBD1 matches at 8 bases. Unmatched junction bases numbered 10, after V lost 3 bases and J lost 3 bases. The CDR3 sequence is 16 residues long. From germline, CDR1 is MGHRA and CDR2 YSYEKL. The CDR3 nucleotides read TGCGCCAGCAGCCACGGTTTGGAGACAGGGGACTACGAGCAGTACTTC. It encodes CASSHGLETGDYEQYF.

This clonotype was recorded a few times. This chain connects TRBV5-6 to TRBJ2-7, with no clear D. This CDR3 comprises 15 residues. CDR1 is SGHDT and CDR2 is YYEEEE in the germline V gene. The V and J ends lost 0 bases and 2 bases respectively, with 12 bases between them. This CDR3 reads CASSLGQVTPYEQYF. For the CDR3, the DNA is TGTGCCAGCAGCTTGGGGCAGGTCACTCCCTACGAGCAGTACTTC.

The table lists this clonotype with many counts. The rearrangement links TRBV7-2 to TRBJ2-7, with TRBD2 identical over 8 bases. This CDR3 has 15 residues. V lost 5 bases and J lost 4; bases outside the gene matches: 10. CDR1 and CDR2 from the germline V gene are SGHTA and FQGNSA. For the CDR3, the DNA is TGTGCCAGCAGCCAGCTAGCGGGTGGTGGATACGAGCAGTACTTC. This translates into CASSQLAGGGYEQYF.

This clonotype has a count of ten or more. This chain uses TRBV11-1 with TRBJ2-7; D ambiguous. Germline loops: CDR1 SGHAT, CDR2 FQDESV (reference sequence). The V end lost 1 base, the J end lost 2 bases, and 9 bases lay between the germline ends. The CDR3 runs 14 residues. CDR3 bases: TGTGCCAGCAGCTTAGGGGGATCCACCTACGAGCAGTACTTC. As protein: CASSLGGSTYEQYF.

In nucleotides, the CDR3 is TGTGCCAGTGGACTAGCGGGAATGCACACCGGGGAGCTGTTTTTT. This sequence encodes CASGLAGMHTGELFF. The rearrangement uses TRBV19 and TRBJ2-2, with 12 bases matching TRBD2. V lost 8 bases, J lost 3 bases, and 4 bases stayed unmatched. This CDR3 is 15 amino acids long. Germline V gives CDR1 LNHDA, CDR2 SQIVND (reference sequence).

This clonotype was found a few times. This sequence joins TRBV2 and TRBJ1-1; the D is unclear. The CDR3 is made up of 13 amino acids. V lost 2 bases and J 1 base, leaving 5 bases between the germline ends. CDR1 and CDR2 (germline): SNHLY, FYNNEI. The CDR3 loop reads CASSEQENTEAFF. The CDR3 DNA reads TGTGCCAGCAGTGAACAGGAGAACACTGAAGCTTTCTTT. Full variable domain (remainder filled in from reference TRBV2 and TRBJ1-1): EPEVTQTPSHQVTQMGQEVILRCVPISNHLYFYWYRQILGQKVEFLVSFYNNEISEKSEIFDDQFSVERPDGSNFTLKIRSTKLEDSAMYFCASSEQENTEAFFGQGTRLTVV.

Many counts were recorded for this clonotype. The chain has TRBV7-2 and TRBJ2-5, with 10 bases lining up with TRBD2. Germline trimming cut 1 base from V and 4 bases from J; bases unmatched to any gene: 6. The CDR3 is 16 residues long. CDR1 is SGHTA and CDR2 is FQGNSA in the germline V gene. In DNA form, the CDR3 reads TGTGCCAGCAGCTTAGGGGCTAGCGGGAGTGTAGAGACCCAGTACTTC. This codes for CASSLGASGSVETQYF.

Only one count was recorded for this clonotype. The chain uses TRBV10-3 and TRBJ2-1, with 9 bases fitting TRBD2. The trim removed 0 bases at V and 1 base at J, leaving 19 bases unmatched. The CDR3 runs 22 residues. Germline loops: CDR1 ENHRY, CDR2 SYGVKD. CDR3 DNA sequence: TGTGCCATCAGTGAGTCGCCCCCGGGCGGTAGCGGGAGATCAGGGTCCTACAATGAGCAGTTCTTC. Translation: CAISESPPGGSGRSGSYNEQFF.

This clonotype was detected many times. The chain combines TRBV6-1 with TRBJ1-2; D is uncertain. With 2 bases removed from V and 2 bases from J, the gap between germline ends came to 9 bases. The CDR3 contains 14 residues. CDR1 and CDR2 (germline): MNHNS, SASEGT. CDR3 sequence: CASSEWAGNYGYTF. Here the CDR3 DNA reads TGTGCCAGCAGTGAATGGGCCGGGAACTATGGCTACACCTTC.

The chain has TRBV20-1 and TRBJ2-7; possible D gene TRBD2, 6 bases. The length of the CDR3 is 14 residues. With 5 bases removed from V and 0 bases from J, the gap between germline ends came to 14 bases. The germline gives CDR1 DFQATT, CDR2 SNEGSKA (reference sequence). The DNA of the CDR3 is TGCAGTGCTTACTGGATCGGGGGCTCCTACGAGCAGTACTTC. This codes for CSAYWIGGSYEQYF.

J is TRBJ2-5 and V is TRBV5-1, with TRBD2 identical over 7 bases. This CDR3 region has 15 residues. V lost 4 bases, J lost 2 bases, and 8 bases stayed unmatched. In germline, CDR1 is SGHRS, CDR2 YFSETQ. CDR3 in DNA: TGCGCCAGCAGCCGCCGGGACTACCTGCAAGAGACCCAGTACTTC. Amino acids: CASSRRDYLQETQYF.

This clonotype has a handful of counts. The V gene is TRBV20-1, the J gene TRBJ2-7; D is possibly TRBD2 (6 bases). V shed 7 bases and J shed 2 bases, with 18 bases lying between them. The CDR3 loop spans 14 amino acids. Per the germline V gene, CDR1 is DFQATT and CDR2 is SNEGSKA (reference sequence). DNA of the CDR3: TGCAGTGGGAGAAATAGCGGCTCGACCTACGAGCAGTACTTC. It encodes CSGRNSGSTYEQYF.

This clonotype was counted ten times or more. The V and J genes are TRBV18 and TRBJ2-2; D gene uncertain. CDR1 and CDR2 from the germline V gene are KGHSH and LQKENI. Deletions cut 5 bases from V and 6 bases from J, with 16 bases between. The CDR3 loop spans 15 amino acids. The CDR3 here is CASSTTANYAGELFF. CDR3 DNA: TGTGCCAGCTCAACCACGGCGAATTACGCCGGGGAGCTGTTTTTT. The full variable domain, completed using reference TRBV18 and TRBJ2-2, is NAGVMQNPRHLVRRRGQEARLRCSPMKGHSHVYWYRQLPEEGLKFMVYLQKENIIDESGMPKERFSAEFPKEGPSILRIQQVVRGDSAAYFCASSTTANYAGELFFGEGSRLTVL.

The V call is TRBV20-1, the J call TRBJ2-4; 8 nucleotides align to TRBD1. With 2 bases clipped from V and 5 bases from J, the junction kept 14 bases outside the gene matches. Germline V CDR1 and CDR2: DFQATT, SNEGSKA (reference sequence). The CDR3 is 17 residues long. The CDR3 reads CSARRRYRGKVENIQYF. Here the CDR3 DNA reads TGCAGTGCTAGACGCCGTTACAGGGGGAAGGTCGAAAACATTCAGTACTTC.

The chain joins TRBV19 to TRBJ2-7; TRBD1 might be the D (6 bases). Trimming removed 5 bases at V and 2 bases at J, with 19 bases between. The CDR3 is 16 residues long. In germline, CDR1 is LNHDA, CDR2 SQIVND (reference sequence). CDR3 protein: CASSPPGDQSPYEQYF. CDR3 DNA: TGTGCCAGTAGTCCCCCAGGGGACCAGTCCCCCTACGAGCAGTACTTC.

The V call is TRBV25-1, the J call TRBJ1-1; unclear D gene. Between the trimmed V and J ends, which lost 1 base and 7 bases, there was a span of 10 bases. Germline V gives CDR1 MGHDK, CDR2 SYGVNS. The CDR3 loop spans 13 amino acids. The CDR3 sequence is CASSELGRDEAFF. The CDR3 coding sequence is TGTGCCAGCAGTGAATTGGGCCGTGATGAAGCTTTCTTT.